This TCR beta chain was recovered during a study of radiation and T cells in renal cell carcinoma (dated by TCRdb to the early 2020s). Background on the whole study: Samples came from a clinical trial, in which primary renal cell carcinomas received 15 Gy stereotactic body radiation therapy followed by nephrectomy 4 weeks later. Across all 50 or so samples, 4,016,671 unique CDR3 nucleotide sequences, encoding 2,658,974 unique CDR3 amino acid sequences, were identified. In total, around 53 samples, comprising around 25 tumors and around 27 peripheral blood samples, were subjected to TCR beta sequencing.

As concerns this clone: What antigen it recognizes has not been identified. The record has no base qualities; no much larger clone is one base away.

The time point label here, explained by the study, means: blood 2 weeks post-SBRT. In the paper's terms, the treatment or condition label means: 15 Gy SBRT to primary tumor, nephrectomy 4 weeks later. To track tumor-enriched clonotypes, serial peripheral blood was sampled from radiation-treated patients at baseline and at 2 weeks and 4 weeks after SBRT. Every patient's renal cell carcinoma showed clear cell pathology. The QIAamp DNA Blood Mini Kit (Qiagen) was used to prepare genomic DNA for TCR sequencing. The analyses included only samples that passed all quality control checks. The paper's findings and limits, for the study overall: In blood, the top tumor clonotypes increased from baseline to 2 weeks after radiation and then shrank by 4 weeks, which suggests a temporary expansion of tumor-resident clones. Because the trial had a single-armed design, the trial could not examine how radiation dose or scheduling affected the TCR repertoire. Because no pretreatment tumor biopsies were available, whether clonotypes were present in the tumor at baseline could not be determined. Blood repertoire dynamics were not followed beyond 4 weeks after treatment.

Spanning cysteine to phenylalanine, the CDR3 consists of 14 amino acids. Only the CDR3 portion is preserved as DNA: 42 bases, with reading frame beginning at the first base. CDR1 and CDR2 are read off the germline V gene as SGHTA and FQGTGA. The germline ends are 14 bases apart after V is trimmed by 5 bases and J by 4 bases. Following the manufacturer's recommendations, the immunoSEQ kit was used to generate TCR beta libraries from genomic DNA. To prepare libraries, a first multiplex PCR with proprietary primers was run, followed by a second PCR that added unique barcodes, and a bead cleanup was done after each round. A positive control reaction and a negative control reaction, both provided in the kit, were run with every batch of samples. The final libraries were assessed on an Agilent 4200 TapeStation D1000 ScreenTape, pooled by volume, and quantified by qPCR. Sequencing was performed on an Illumina NextSeq500 using a MidOutput 150-cycle cartridge, with 156 Read1 cycles, 15 Index1 cycles, and the kit custom primers. The pooled library was loaded at 0.9 to 1 pM, with a roughly 20% PhiX control spiked in. Per the original workflow: Vendor-processed data were analyzed in R, and a clonotype was defined as all T cells sharing the same CDR3 nucleotide sequence. For clone abundance analyses, frequencies were normalized to the 10,000 most abundant clones per sample. Public T cell clones, averaging fewer than five per sample, were removed before analysis. Tumor-enriched and baseline blood-enriched clonotypes were defined by at least a 32-fold difference in abundance between compartments. Clonotypes expanded or contracted between blood time points were identified with a beta-binomial differential abundance model. The Baroni-Urbani and Buser coefficient was used to measure tumor-blood repertoire similarity, and groups were compared with two-tailed Wilcoxon tests in R. Sourced from immuneACCESS, this table was stored by TCRdb with only in-frame sequences that have V and J called. A share of the clones is absent; for the studies checked, an unresolved V gene accounts for under half, and the remainder has no known explanation. Clonal size and the V and J genes are those of that table, whereas D and trimming came from the DNA. The sample table shows more than 95,000 clones, and approximately 85% are seen once. About 5.3% of the sample belongs to the ten largest clones.

This clonotype was sampled from a man over 45 with renal cell carcinoma. Sequencing used blood, obtained from a patient whose treatment included radiotherapy and nephrectomy. The chain is encoded by TRBV7-3 joined to TRBJ1-1; the D gene is perhaps TRBD1, from 5 matching bases. Here is the DNA: TGTGCCAGCAGCCCTAGCGGACAAGGCACTGAAGCTTTCTTT. It codes for CASSPSGQGTEAFF.